This record covers a single TCR beta chain. Building of the TCR beta libraries involved iRepertoire HTBI primers and Arm-PCR of CDR3 regions. In the authors' methods: Segment identification across samples yielded roughly 62 TRBV and 14 to 15 TRBJ segments. TCRdb itself ran the multiplex PCR reads through MiXCR, one entry per CDR3 protein. In this record, the V and J calls reflect TCRdb's handling and not the investigators' own analysis. The table shows about 350,000 distinct CDR3 sequences, with around 15% occurring only once. The sample comes from a study of regulatory T cells in long-lasting Graves disease. Trimming shortened V by 2 bases and J by 15 bases, and 11 bases separated the two germline ends. CDR1 MNHEY and CDR2 SVGEGT come from the germline V gene. The CDR3 is made up of 11 amino acids. Time point meaning: newly diagnosed GD, antithyroid drugs for less than 3 months. TCR sequences were obtained from RNA taken from PBMCs. Approximately 9.9-milliliter peripheral blood samples went into EDTA tubes.

The sample also formed part of further work on T cells in Graves' hyperthyroidism and ophthalmopathy. From that second work: The hyperthyroidism patients had all been newly diagnosed, and their disease duration was under 2 months. Their ages ranged from 18 to 65 years. Most thyroid clonotypes expanded above 0.001 appeared in blood too.

The TCR was taken from a middle-aged man with Graves disease. The chain recombines TRBV6-2 or TRBV6-3 with TRBJ2-1; D is unresolved. The sequenced sample was peripheral blood mononuclear cells (PBMCs), obtained at new diagnosis, from a patient treated with antithyroid drugs. The CDR3 loop reads CASSYEASWFF. CDR3 nucleotide sequence: TGTGCCAGCAGTTACGAGGCAAGTTGGTTCTTC.